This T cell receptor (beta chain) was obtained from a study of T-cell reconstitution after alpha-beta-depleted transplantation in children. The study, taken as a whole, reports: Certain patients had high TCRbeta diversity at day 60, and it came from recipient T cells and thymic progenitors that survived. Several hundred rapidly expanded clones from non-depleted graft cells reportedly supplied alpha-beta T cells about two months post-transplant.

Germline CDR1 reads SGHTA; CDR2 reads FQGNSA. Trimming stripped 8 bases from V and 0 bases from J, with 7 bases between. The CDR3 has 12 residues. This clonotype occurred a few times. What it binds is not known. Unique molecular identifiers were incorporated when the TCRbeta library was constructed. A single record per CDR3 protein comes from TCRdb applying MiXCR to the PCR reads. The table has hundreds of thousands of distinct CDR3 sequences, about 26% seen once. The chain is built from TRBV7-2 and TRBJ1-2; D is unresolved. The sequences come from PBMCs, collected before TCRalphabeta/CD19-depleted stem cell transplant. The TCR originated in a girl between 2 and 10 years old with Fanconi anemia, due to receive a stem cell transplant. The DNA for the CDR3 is TGTGCCAGCGACCAAGCTAACTATGGCTACACCTTC. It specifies CASDQANYGYTF.